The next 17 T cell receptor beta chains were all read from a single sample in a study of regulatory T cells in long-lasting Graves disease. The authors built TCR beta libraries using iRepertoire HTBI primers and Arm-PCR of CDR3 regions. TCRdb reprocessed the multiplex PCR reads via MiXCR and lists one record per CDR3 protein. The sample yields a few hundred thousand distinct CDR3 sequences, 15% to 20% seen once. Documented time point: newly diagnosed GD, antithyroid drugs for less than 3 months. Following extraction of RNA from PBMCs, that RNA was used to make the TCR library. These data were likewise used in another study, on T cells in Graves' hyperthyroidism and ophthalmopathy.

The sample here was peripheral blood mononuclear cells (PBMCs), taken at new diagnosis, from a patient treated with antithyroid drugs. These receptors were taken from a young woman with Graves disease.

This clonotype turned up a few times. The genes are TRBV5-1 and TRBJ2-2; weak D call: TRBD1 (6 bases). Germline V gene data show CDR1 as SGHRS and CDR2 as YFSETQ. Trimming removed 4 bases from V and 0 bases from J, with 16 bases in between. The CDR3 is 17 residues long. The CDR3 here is CASSRTVGETNTGELFF. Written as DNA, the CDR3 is TGCGCCAGCAGCCGGACAGTTGGCGAGACGAACACCGGGGAGCTGTTTTTT.

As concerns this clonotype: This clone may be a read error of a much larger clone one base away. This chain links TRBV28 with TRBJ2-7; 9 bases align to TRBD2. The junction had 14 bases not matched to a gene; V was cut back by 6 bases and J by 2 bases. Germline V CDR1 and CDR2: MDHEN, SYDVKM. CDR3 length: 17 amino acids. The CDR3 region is CASSPALQRGAPYEQYF. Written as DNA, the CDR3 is TGTGCCAGCAGCCCCGCTCTTCAGCGGGGGGCCCCCTACGAGCAGTACTTC.

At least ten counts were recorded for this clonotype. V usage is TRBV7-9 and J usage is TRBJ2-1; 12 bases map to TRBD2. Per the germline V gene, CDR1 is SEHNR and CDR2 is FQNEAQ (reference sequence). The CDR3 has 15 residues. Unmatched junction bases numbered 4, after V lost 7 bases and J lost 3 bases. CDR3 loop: CASIRLAGDYNEQFF. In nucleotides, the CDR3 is TGTGCCAGCATCAGACTAGCGGGAGACTACAATGAGCAGTTCTTC.

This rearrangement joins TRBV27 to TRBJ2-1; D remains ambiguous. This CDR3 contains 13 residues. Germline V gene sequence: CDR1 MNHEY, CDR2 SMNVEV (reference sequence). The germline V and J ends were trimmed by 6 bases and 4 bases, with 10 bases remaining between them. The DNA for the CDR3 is TGTGCCAGCAGCTTCACAATTTACAATGAGCAGTTCTTC. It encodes CASSFTIYNEQFF.

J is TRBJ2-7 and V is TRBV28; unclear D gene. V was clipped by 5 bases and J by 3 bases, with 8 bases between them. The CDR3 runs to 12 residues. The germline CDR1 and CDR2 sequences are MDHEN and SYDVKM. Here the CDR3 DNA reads TGTGCCAGCAGTCTCCCCCTCTACGAGCAGTACTTC. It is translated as CASSLPLYEQYF.

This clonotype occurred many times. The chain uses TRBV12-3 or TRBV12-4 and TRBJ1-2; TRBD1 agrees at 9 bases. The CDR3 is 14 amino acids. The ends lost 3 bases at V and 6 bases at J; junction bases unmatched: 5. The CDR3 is CASSFRDRAHGYTF. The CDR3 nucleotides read TGTGCCAGCAGTTTCCGGGACAGGGCCCATGGCTACACCTTC.

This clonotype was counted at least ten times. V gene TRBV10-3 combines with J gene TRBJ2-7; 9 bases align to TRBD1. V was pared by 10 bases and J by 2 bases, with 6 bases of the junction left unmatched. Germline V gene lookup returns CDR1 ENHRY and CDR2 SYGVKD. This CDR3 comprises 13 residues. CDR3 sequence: CATGQGFTYEQYF. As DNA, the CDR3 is TGTGCCACCGGACAGGGGTTTACCTACGAGCAGTACTTC.

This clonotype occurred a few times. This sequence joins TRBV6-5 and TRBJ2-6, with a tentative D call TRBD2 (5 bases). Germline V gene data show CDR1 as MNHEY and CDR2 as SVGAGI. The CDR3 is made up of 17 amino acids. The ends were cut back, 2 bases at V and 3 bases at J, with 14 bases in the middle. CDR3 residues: CASSYAGEAFGANVLTF. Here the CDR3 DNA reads TGTGCCAGCAGTTACGCGGGCGAGGCGTTTGGGGCCAACGTCCTGACTTTC.

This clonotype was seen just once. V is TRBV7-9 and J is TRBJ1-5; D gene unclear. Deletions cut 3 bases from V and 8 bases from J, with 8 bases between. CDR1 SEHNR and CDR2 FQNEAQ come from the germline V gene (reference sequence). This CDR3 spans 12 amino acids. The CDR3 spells CASSFLDEPQHF. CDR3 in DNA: TGTGCCAGCAGCTTTCTTGACGAGCCCCAGCATTTT.

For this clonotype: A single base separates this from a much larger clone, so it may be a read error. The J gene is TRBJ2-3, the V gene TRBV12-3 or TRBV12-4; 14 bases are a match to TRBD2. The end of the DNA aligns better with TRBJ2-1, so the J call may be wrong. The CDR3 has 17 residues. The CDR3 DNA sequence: TGTGCCAGCAGTTCTGGACTAGCGGGAGGACACGCCTACGAGCAGTTCTTC. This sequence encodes CASSSGLAGGHAYEQFF.

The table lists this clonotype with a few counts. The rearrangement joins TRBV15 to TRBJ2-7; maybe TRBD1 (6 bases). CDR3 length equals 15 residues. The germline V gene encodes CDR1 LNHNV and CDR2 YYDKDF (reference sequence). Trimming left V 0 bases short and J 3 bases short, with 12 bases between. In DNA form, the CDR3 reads TGTGCCACCAGCAGAGATATCGGACAGAGCTACGAGCAGTACTTC. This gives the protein CATSRDIGQSYEQYF.

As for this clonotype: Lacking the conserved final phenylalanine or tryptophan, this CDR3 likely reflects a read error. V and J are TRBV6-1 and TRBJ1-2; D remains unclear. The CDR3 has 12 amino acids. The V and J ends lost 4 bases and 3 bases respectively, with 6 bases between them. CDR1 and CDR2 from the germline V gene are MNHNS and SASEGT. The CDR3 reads CASSGGHYGYTI. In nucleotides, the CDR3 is TGTGCCAGCAGTGGCGGCCACTATGGCTACACCATC.

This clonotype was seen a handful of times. The DNA of the CDR3 is TGTGCCAGCTCACCACCCGGGCAGAGCGGCTACACCTTC. Protein: CASSPPGQSGYTF. This chain links TRBV18 with TRBJ1-2; D unresolved. Germline CDR1 reads KGHSH; CDR2 reads LQKENI. This CDR3 region has 13 residues. The V end lost 0 bases, the J end lost 8 bases, and 10 bases lay between the germline ends. The complete variable domain, with remaining parts taken from reference TRBV18 and TRBJ1-2, reads NAGVMQNPRHLVRRRGQEARLRCSPMKGHSHVYWYRQLPEEGLKFMVYLQKENIIDESGMPKERFSAEFPKEGPSILRIQQVVRGDSAAYFCASSPPGQSGYTFGSGTRLTVV.

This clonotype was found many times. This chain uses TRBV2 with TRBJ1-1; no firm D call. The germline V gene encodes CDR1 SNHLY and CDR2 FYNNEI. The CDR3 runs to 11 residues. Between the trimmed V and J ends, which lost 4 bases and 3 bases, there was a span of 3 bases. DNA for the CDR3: TGTGCCAGCAGTGTGTACACTGAAGCTTTCTTT. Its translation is CASSVYTEAFF.

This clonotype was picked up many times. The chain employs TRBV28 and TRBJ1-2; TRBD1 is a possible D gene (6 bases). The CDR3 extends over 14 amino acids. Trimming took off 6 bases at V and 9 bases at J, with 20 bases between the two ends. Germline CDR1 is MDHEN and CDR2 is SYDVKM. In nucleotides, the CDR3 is TGTGCCAGCAGCCCTGGGACACCCTCTGTGAGCTACACCTTC. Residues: CASSPGTPSVSYTF.

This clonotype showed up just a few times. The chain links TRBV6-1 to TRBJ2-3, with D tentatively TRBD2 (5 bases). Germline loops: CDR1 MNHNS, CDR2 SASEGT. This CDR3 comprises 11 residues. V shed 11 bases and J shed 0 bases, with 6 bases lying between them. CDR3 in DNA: TGTGCCGGACTTAGCACAGATACGCAGTATTTT. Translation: CAGLSTDTQYF.

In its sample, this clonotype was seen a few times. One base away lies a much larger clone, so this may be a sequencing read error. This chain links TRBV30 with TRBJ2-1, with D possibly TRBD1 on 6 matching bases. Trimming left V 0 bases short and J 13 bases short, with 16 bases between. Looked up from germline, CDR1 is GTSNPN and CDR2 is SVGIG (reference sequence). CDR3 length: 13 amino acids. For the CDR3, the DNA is TGTGCCTGGAGTGTTGGCAGGGGAGAGACCCAGTTCTTC. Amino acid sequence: CAWSVGRGETQFF.